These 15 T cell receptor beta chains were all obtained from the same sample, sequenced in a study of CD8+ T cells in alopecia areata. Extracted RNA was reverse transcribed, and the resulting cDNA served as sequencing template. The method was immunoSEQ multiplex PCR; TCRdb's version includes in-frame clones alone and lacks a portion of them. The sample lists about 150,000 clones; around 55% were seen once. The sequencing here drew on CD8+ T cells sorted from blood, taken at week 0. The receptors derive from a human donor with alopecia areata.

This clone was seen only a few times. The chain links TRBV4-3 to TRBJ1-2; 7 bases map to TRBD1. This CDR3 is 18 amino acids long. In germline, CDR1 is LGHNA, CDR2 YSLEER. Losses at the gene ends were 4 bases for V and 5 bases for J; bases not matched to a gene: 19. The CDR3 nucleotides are TGCGCCAGCAGCCGTTCCGACAGGGACAGTCGCCGGAAGTATGGCTACACCTTC. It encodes CASSRSDRDSRRKYGYTF.

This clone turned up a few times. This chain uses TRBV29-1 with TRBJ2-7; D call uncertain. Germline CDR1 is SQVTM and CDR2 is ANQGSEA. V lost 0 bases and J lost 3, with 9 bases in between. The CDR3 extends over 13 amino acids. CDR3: CSVEDRENYEQYF. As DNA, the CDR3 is TGCAGCGTTGAAGATCGAGAGAACTACGAGCAGTACTTC.

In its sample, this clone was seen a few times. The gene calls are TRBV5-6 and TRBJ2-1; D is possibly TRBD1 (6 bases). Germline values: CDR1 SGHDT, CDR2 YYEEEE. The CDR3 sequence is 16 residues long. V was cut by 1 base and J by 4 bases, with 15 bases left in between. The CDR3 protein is CASSLLAGEIYNEQFF. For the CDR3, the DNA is TGTGCCAGCAGCTTGCTCGCAGGGGAAATATACAATGAGCAGTTCTTC. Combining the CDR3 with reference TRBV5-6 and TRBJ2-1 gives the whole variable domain DAGVTQSPTHLIKTRGQQVTLRCSPKSGHDTVSWYQQALGQGPQFIFQYYEEEERQRGNFPDRFSGHQFPNYSSELNVNALLLGDSALYLCASSLLAGEIYNEQFFGPGTRLTVL.

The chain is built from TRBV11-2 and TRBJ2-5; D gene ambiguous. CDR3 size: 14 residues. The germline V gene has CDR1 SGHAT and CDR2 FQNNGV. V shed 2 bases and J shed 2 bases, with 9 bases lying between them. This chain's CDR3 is CASSLQVGQETQYF. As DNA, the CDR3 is TGTGCCAGCAGCTTACAAGTAGGGCAAGAGACCCAGTACTTC.

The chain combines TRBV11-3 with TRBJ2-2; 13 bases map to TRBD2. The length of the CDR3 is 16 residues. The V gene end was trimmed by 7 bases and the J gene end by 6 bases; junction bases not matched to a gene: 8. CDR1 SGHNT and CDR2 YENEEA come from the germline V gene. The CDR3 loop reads CASTLPGLAGSGELFF. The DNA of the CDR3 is TGTGCCAGCACCCTCCCGGGACTAGCGGGGTCCGGGGAGCTGTTTTTT.

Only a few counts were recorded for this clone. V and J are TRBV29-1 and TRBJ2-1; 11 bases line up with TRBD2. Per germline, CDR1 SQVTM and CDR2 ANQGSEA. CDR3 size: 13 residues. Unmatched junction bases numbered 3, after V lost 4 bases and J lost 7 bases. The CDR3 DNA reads TGCAGCGTTGTACTAGCGGGGGTAAATGAGCAGTTCTTC. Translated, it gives CSVVLAGVNEQFF.

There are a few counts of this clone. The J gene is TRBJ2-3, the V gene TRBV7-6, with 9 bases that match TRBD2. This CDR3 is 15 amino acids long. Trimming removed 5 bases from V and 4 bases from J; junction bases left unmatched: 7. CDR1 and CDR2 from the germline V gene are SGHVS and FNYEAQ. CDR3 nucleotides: TGTGCCAGCAGCCCCCCGGCGGGGGGGTCAGATACGCAGTATTTT. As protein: CASSPPAGGSDTQYF. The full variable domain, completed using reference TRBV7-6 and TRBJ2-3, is GAGVSQSPRYKVTKRGQDVALRCDPISGHVSLYWYRQALGQGPEFLTYFNYEAQQDKSGLPNDRFSAERPEGSISTLTIQRTEQRDSAMYRCASSPPAGGSDTQYFGPGTRLTVL.

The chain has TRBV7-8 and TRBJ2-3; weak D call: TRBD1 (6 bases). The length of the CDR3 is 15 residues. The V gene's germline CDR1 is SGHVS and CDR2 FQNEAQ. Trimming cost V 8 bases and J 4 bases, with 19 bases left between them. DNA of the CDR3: TGTGCCAGCTCTAGGAGACAGGAGATCCCAGATACGCAGTATTTT. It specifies CASSRRQEIPDTQYF.

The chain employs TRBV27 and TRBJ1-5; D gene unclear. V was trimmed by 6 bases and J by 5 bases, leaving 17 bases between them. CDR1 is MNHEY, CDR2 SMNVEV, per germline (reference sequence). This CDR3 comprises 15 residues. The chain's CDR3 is CASSPNYNPDQPQHF. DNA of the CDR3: TGTGCCAGCAGCCCGAATTATAACCCCGATCAGCCCCAGCATTTT.

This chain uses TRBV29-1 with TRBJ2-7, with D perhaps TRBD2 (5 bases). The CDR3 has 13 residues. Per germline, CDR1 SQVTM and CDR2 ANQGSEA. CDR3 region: CSTSGPSSYEQYF. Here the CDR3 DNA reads TGCAGTACCAGCGGACCGAGCTCCTACGAGCAGTACTTC.

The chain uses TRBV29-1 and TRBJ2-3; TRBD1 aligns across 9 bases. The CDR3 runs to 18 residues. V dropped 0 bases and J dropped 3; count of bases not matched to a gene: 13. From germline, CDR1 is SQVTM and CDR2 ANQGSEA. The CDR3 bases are TGCAGCGTTGAAGACTGGACAGGGGACCCTGGTAGTACAGATACGCAGTATTTT. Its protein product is CSVEDWTGDPGSTDTQYF.

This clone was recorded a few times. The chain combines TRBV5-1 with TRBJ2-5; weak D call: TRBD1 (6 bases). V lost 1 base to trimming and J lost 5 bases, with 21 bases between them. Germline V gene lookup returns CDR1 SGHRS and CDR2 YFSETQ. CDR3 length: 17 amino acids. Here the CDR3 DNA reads TGCGCCAGCAGCTTGAAGAAAGGGGGACCATCCATGGAGACCCAGTACTTC. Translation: CASSLKKGGPSMETQYF.

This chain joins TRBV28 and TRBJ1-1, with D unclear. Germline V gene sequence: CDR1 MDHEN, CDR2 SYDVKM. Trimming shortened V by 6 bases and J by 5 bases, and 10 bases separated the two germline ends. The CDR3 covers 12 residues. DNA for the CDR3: TGTGCCAGCAGCCCTCTAGGGACTGAAGCTTTCTTT. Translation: CASSPLGTEAFF. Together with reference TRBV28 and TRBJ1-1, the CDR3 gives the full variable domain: DVKVTQSSRYLVKRTGEKVFLECVQDMDHENMFWYRQDPGLGLRLIYFSYDVKMKEKGDIPEGYSVSREKKERFSLILESASTNQTSMYLCASSPLGTEAFFGQGTRLTVV.

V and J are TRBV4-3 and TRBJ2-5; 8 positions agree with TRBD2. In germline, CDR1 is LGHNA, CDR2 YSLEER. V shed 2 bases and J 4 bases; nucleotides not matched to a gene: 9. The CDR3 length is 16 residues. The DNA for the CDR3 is TGCGCCAGCAGCCAAACTAGCGCCGGACTAGCAGAGACCCAGTACTTC. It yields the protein CASSQTSAGLAETQYF.

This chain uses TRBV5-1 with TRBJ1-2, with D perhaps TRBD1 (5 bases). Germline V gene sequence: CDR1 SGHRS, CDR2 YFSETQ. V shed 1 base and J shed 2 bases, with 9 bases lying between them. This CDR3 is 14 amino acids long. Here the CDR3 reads CASSLTEGNYGYTF. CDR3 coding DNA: TGCGCCAGCAGCTTGACCGAGGGGAACTATGGCTACACCTTC.